This passage covers 16 T cell receptor beta chains from one sample sequenced in a study of T-cell reconstitution after alpha-beta-depleted transplantation in children. Preparation of the TCRbeta library used unique molecular identifiers. TCRdb reanalysed the PCR reads using MiXCR and keeps one entry per CDR3 protein. The sample contains around 420,000 distinct CDR3 sequences, 15% to 20% of which appear only once. This specimen consisted of PBMCs, mostly from graft donor cells, obtained 360 days after TCRalphabeta/CD19-depleted stem cell transplant. These receptors were obtained from a boy in the first two years of life who had a stem cell transplant for Wiskott-Aldrich syndrome, so the T cells may come from the graft donor.

This clonotype was recorded a few times. The rearrangement uses TRBV7-9 and TRBJ2-4; the D gene is possibly TRBD1 (6 bases). Trimming pared 1 base from V and 1 base from J, leaving 11 bases between. Looked up from germline, CDR1 is SEHNR and CDR2 is FQNEAQ (reference sequence). The length of the CDR3 is 16 residues. The CDR3, as DNA: TGTGCCAGCAGCTTAGGGGAGCAGGGGGCCAAAAACATTCAGTACTTC. This sequence encodes CASSLGEQGAKNIQYF.

V is TRBV7-2 and J is TRBJ2-5; weak D call: TRBD2 (6 bases). The germline gives CDR1 SGHTA, CDR2 FQGNSA. Trimming removed 1 base from V and 4 bases from J, with 10 bases in between. The CDR3 is 14 amino acids. CDR3: CASSLGLERETQYF. The CDR3 DNA follows: TGTGCCAGCAGCTTAGGACTAGAAAGAGAGACCCAGTACTTC.

This clonotype was counted only a few times. The chain links TRBV5-5 to TRBJ2-7, with a possible D match to TRBD1 (6 bases). V was cut by 5 bases and J by 4 bases, with 13 bases left in between. Germline CDR1 reads SGHKS; CDR2 reads YYEKEE (reference sequence). The CDR3 extends over 13 amino acids. Here the CDR3 reads CASSSHRVYEQYF. CDR3 sequence (DNA): TGTGCCAGCAGTTCTCACAGGGTTTACGAGCAGTACTTC.

This clonotype was seen repeatedly, ten times or more. This chain uses TRBV27 with TRBJ2-7, with 16 bases identical to TRBD2. Germline V CDR1 and CDR2: MNHEY, SMNVEV (reference sequence). Trimming cost V 5 bases and J 8 bases; bases outside gene matches: 6. This CDR3 region has 15 residues. The CDR3 bases are TGTGCCAGCAGTCCCGGGACTAGCGGGAGGGCTAAGCAGTACTTC. Translated: CASSPGTSGRAKQYF.

Ten or more counts support this clonotype. The gene calls are TRBV24-1 and TRBJ2-1; 7 positions match TRBD1. Germline loops: CDR1 KGHDR, CDR2 SFDVKD. This CDR3 has 15 residues. After removal of 6 bases from V and 8 bases from J, the junction contained 12 bases not matched to a gene. CDR3 bases: TGTGCCACCAGTTTCTGGGGGAAAGGGGGCGATGAGCAGTTCTTC. Protein: CATSFWGKGGDEQFF.

This clonotype was seen only a few times. The chain combines TRBV2 with TRBJ2-1, with TRBD2 matching over 13 bases. The CDR3 extends over 15 amino acids. V was clipped by 9 bases and J by 9 bases; unmatched bases: 11. The germline CDR1 and CDR2 sequences are SNHLY and FYNNEI. CDR3 coding DNA: TGTGCCAGTAAGCCACTAGCGGGGGGGTACGGTGAGCAGTTCTTC. This gives the protein CASKPLAGGYGEQFF.

This chain's CDR3 is CASSLGQGHVLTF. CDR3 nucleotides: TGTGCCAGCAGCTTGGGACAGGGACACGTCCTGACTTTC. This rearrangement joins TRBV11-2 to TRBJ2-6; 9 bases agree with TRBD1. With V trimmed by 3 bases and J by 11 bases, 2 bases remained unmatched. The CDR3 extends over 13 amino acids. CDR1 SGHAT and CDR2 FQNNGV come from the germline V gene.

The chain is built from TRBV5-1 and TRBJ1-2; maybe TRBD1 (6 bases). V was pared by 5 bases and J by 8 bases, with 22 bases between. The germline V gene has CDR1 SGHRS and CDR2 YFSETQ. This CDR3 has 15 amino acids. The CDR3 coding sequence is TGCGCCAGCAGTTTAACCCCCCCAGGGGCTCGGGGCTACACCTTC. It is translated as CASSLTPPGARGYTF.

This clonotype appeared a few times. The CDR3 is CASSFWDGRTDTQYF. The CDR3, as DNA: TGTGCCAGCAGTTTCTGGGACGGCCGCACAGATACGCAGTATTTT. The chain recombines TRBV12-3 or TRBV12-4 with TRBJ2-3; tentatively, D is TRBD1 or TRBD2 (5 bases each). Deletions cut 3 bases from V and 1 base from J, with 11 bases between. CDR3 length equals 15 residues.

This chain joins TRBV7-8 and TRBJ2-7; TRBD1 agrees at 9 bases. This CDR3 comprises 14 residues. From germline, CDR1 is SGHVS and CDR2 FQNEAQ. V shed 5 bases and J 2 bases; nucleotides not matched to a gene: 4. CDR3 in amino acids: CASSAGDRAYEQYF. The CDR3 DNA reads TGTGCCAGCAGCGCGGGGGACAGGGCCTACGAGCAGTACTTC.

In its sample, this clonotype was seen a few times. V usage is TRBV7-7 and J usage is TRBJ2-1; D gene uncertain. Germline CDR1 reads SSHAT; CDR2 reads FNYEAQ (reference sequence). This CDR3 spans 14 amino acids. Trimming cost V 5 bases and J 7 bases, with 15 bases left between them. CDR3 coding DNA: TGTGCCAGCAGCCTGTCGCCGAGTAGAAATGAGCAGTTCTTC. Its protein product is CASSLSPSRNEQFF.

The chain employs TRBV20-1 and TRBJ2-3; D may correspond to TRBD1 or TRBD2 (6 bases each). The germline V gene has CDR1 DFQATT and CDR2 SNEGSKA (reference sequence). V lost 1 base and J lost 4, with 12 bases in between. The CDR3 consists of 14 residues. The CDR3 region has the DNA TGCAGTGCTAGAGTACGGGGGCGGGCAGATACGCAGTATTTT. Translation gives CSARVRGRADTQYF.

This chain uses TRBV11-2 with TRBJ2-7; the D is unclear. Germline lookup yields CDR1 SGHAT and CDR2 FQNNGV. Trimming removed 3 bases at V and 1 base at J, with 13 bases between. The CDR3 is 15 residues long. This CDR3 is CASSFGFDTSYEQYF. The CDR3 DNA reads TGTGCCAGCAGCTTCGGCTTTGATACGTCCTACGAGCAGTACTTC.

This clonotype was seen a handful of times. This chain connects TRBV12-3 or TRBV12-4 to TRBJ1-5; D unclear. The length of the CDR3 is 16 residues. Deletions cut 1 base from V and 5 bases from J, with 15 bases between. The CDR3 spells CASSLGWRLIHQPQHF. The CDR3 DNA reads as TGTGCCAGCAGTTTAGGTTGGCGCTTAATTCATCAGCCCCAGCATTTT.

The chain recombines TRBV12-3 or TRBV12-4 with TRBJ2-7; D is perhaps TRBD2 (5 bases). The length of the CDR3 is 14 residues. V lost 6 bases and J lost 2, with 14 bases in between. The CDR3 DNA reads as TGTGCCAGCAGACCGGGGTCCTTCCCCTACGAGCAGTACTTC. This codes for CASRPGSFPYEQYF.

This clonotype was picked up many times. V usage is TRBV24-1 and J usage is TRBJ2-7; D may be TRBD2 (6 bases). The CDR3 consists of 13 residues. Trimming took off 10 bases at V and 4 bases at J, with 16 bases between the two ends. Germline CDR1 KGHDR, CDR2 SFDVKD. The CDR3 sequence is CATSGGPLYEQYF. In DNA form, the CDR3 reads TGTGCCACTAGCGGAGGGCCCTTGTACGAGCAGTACTTC.